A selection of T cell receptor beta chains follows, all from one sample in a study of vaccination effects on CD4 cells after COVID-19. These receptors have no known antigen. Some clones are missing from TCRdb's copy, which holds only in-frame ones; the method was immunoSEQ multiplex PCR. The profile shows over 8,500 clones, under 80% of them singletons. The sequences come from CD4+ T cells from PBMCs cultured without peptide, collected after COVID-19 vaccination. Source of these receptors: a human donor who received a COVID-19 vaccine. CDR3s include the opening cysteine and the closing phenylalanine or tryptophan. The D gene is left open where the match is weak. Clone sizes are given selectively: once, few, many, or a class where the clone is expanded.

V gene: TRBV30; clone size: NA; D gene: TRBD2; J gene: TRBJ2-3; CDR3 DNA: TGTGCCTGGAGTCCCCGGGGGGGAATGACAGATACGCAGTATTTT; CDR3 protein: CAWSPRGGMTDTQYF
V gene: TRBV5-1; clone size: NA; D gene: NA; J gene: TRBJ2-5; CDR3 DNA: TGCGCCAGCGTCGATGCGGCGGAGACCCAGTACTTC; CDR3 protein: CASVDAAETQYF
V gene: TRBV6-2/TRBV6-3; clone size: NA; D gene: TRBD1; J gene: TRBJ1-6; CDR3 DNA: TGTGCCAGCAGTTACGTGACAGGGAGATCACCCCTCCACTTT; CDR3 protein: CASSYVTGRSPLHF
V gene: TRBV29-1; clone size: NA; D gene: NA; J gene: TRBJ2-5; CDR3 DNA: TGCAGCCTTAGGACACCCCAAGAGACCCAGTACTTC; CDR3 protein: CSLRTPQETQYF
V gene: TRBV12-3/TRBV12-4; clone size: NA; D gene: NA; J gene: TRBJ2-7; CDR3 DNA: TGTGCCAGCAGCCCACTCCACGAGCAGTACTTC; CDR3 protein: CASSPLHEQYF
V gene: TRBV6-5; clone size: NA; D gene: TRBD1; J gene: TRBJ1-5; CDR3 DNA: TGTGCCAGCAGTCCGGGGGCAGGGGGCCAGCCCCAGCATTTT; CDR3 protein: CASSPGAGGQPQHF
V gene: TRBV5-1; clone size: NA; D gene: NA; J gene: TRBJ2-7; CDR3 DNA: TGCGCCAGCAGCTTGGTACCCGGACTATACGAGCAGTACTTC; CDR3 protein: CASSLVPGLYEQYF
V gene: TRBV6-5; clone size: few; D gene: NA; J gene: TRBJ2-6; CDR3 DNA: TGTGCCAGCAGTTATTCGGAATCTGGGGCCAACGTCCTGACTTTC; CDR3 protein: CASSYSESGANVLTF
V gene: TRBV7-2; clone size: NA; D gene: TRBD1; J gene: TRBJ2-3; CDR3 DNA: TGTGCCAGCAGCTTGGGGACAGGCCGCGCATACACAGATACGCAGTATTTT; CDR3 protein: CASSLGTGRAYTDTQYF
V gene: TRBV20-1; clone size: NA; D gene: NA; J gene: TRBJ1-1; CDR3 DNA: TGCAGTGCCAAGAAGAACACTGAAGCTTTCTTT; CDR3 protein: CSAKKNTEAFF
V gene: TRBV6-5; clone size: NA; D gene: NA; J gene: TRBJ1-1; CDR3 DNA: TGTGCCAGCAGTTACGTCGACGGTTTGAACACTGAAGCTTTCTTT; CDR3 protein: CASSYVDGLNTEAFF
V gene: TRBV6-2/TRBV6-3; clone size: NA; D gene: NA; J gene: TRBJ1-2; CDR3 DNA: TGTGCCAGCAGCCATACAGGGTTAAACTATGGCTACACCTTC; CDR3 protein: CASSHTGLNYGYTF
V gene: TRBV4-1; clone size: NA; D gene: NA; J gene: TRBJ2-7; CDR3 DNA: TGCGCCAGCAGCCAAGTATTGTCAGTCACCTCCTACGAGCAGTACTTC; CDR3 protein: CASSQVLSVTSYEQYF
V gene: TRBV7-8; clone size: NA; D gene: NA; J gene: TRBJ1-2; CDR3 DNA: TGTGCCAGCAGCCGAGAGCGGGAAACAGGTTCGACCTTC; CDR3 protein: CASSRERETGSTF
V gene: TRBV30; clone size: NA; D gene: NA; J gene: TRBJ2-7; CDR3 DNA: TGTGCCTGGAGTAGGTGGCGCCGTAAAACCTACGAGCAGTACTTC; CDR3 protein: CAWSRWRRKTYEQYF
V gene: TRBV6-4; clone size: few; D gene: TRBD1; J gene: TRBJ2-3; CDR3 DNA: TGTGCCAGCAGTGACGTGACAGGGGGCGCAGATACGCAGTATTTT; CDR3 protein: CASSDVTGGADTQYF
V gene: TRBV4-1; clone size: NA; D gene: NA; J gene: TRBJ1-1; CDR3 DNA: TGCGCCAGCAGCCCGACGGGTATGAACACTGAAGCTTTCTTT; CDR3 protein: CASSPTGMNTEAFF
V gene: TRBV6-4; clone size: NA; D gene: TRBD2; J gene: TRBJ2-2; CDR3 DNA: TGTGCCAGCAGGCAGGGGACTAGCGTCACCGGGGAGCTGTTTTTT; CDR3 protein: CASRQGTSVTGELFF
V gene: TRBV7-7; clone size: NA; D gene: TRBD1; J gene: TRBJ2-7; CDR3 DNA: TGTGCTAGCAGCGAGGACAGGGTCTCCGAGCAGTACTTC; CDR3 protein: CASSEDRVSEQYF
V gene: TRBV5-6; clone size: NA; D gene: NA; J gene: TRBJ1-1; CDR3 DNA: TGTGCCAGCAGCTCCCCGGACAACACTGAAGCTTTCTTT; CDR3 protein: CASSSPDNTEAFF
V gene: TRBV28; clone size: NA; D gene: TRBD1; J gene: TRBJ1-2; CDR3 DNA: TGTGCCAGCAGTTTATTGGGAGGACAGGACGGTGGCTACACCTTC; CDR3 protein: CASSLLGGQDGGYTF
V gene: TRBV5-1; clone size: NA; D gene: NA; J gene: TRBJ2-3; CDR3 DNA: TGCGCCAGCAGCTTGGAGGGGCCTTACAGCACAGATACGCAGTATTTT; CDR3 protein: CASSLEGPYSTDTQYF
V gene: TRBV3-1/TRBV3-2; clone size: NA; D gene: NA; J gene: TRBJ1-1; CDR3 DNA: TGTGCCAGCAGCCAAGTGCCGGGGGGAGTGAACACTGAAGCTTTCTTT; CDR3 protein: CASSQVPGGVNTEAFF
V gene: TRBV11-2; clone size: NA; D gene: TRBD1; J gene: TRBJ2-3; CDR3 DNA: TGTGCCAGCAGCTTTGACAGGGTGTTGGATACGCAGTATTTT; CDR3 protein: CASSFDRVLDTQYF
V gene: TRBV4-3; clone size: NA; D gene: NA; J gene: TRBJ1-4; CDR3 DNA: TGCGCCAGCAGCCAAGAACCCGGGGGTCTCGTGTTTTTT; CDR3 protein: CASSQEPGGLVFF
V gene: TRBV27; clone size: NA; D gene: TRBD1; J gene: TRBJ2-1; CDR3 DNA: TGTGCCAGCAGGCGGATGAGGGACAGGGGAGTTGGTGAGCAGTTCTTC; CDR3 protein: CASRRMRDRGVGEQFF
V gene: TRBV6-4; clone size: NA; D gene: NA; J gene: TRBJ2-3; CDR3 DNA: TGTGCCAGCAGTGAAACTTTGGGAGATACGCAGTATTTT; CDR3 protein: CASSETLGDTQYF
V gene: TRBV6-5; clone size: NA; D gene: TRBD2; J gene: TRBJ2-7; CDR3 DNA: TGTGCCAGCGGGGGGGCCTACGAGCAGTACTTC; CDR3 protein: CASGGAYEQYF
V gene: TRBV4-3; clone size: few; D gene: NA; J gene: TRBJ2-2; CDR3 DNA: TGCGCCAGCAGCCAAGATTTGAGTAGCAGGGGCACCGGGGAGCTGTTTTTT; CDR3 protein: CASSQDLSSRGTGELFF
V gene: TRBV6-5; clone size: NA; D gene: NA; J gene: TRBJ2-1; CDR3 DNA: TGTGCCAGCAGAGTCCGCAGCTCCTACAATGAGCAGTTCTTC; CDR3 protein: CASRVRSSYNEQFF
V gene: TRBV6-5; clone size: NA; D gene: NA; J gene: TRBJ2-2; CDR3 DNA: TGTGCCAGCAGTTACTGGGGCACCGGGGAGCTGTTTTTT; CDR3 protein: CASSYWGTGELFF
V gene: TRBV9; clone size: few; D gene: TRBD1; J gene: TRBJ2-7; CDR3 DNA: TGTGCCAGCAGCGTAGGCCCAGGGGGCAACGAGCAGTACTTC; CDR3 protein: CASSVGPGGNEQYF
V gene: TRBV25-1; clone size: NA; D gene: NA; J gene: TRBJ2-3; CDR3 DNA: TGTGCCAGCAGCCCCTTTGAGGGTTCGGTCCCAGATACGCAGTATTTT; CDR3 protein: CASSPFEGSVPDTQYF
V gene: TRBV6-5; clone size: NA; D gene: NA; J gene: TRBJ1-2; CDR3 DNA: TGTGCCAGCAGTAAAACCGGGACCGATAACTATGGCTACACCTTC; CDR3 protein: CASSKTGTDNYGYTF
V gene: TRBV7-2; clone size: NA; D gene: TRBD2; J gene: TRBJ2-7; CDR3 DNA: TGTGCCAGCAGCTTCCAAGCGGGAGCATACGAGCAGTACTTC; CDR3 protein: CASSFQAGAYEQYF
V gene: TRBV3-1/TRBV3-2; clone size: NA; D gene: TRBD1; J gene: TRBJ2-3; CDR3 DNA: TGTGCCAGCAGCGAGGGACAGGGGAAAGATACGCAGTATTTT; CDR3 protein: CASSEGQGKDTQYF
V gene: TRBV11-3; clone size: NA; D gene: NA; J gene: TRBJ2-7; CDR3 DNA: TGTGCCAGCAGCTTAGAGCGGGGTGGGGGCTCCTACGAGCAGTACTTC; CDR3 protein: CASSLERGGGSYEQYF
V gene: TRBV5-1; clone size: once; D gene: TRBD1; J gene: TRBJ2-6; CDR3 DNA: TGCGCCAGCAGCTTGGGACAGGGGCGCTCTGGGGCCAACGTCCTGACTTTC; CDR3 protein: CASSLGQGRSGANVLTF
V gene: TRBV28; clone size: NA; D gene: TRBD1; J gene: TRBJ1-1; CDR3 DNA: TGTGCCAGCAGCCCCTGGGACAGGGTTTTGCACACTGAAGCTTTCTTT; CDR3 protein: CASSPWDRVLHTEAFF